The 6 T cell receptor beta chains below all came from one sample that was sequenced in a study of CD8+ T cells in alopecia areata. Extraction of RNA preceded its reverse transcription into cDNA, which served as the sequencing template. Profiled with immunoSEQ multiplex PCR; TCRdb holds only in-frame clones, not every one. The table records fewer than 250,000 clones, roughly 40% of them present only once. Treatment noted: oral pan-JAK inhibitor, 5-10 mg twice daily. The sequencing used CD4+ T cells sorted from blood, collected at approximately week 37, from a patient treated with tofacitinib. These receptor sequences come from a human donor with alopecia areata.

The chain is built from TRBV18 and TRBJ1-2; 7 positions match TRBD1. With 6 bases clipped from V and 4 bases from J, the junction kept 5 bases outside the gene matches. Germline lookup yields CDR1 KGHSH and CDR2 LQKENI. The CDR3 has 13 amino acids. The CDR3 loop reads CASSQGVTYGYTF. DNA for the CDR3: TGTGCCAGCTCCCAGGGGGTCACCTATGGCTACACCTTC. The variable domain in full, completed from reference TRBV18 and TRBJ1-2, reads NAGVMQNPRHLVRRRGQEARLRCSPMKGHSHVYWYRQLPEEGLKFMVYLQKENIIDESGMPKERFSAEFPKEGPSILRIQQVVRGDSAAYFCASSQGVTYGYTFGSGTRLTVV.

This clone was seen more than once but under ten times. The chain combines TRBV5-1 with TRBJ2-7; D remains unclear. Trimming shortened V by 0 bases and J by 3 bases, and 13 bases separated the two germline ends. This CDR3 is built from 15 residues. CDR1 and CDR2 from the germline V gene are SGHRS and YFSETQ. The CDR3 loop is CASSLAWTEVYEQYF. The CDR3 region has the DNA TGCGCCAGCAGCTTGGCCTGGACGGAAGTCTACGAGCAGTACTTC.

This rearrangement joins TRBV29-1 to TRBJ2-5; 8 bases match TRBD1. The CDR3 consists of 13 residues. In germline, CDR1 is SQVTM, CDR2 ANQGSEA. Losses at the gene ends were 4 bases for V and 5 bases for J; bases not matched to a gene: 6. CDR3 loop: CSVVRTGGETQYF. CDR3 coding DNA: TGCAGCGTTGTCCGTACAGGGGGGGAGACCCAGTACTTC. The full variable domain, with the rest looked up from reference TRBV29-1 and TRBJ2-5, is SAVISQKPSRDICQRGTSLTIQCQVDSQVTMMFWYRQQPGQSLTLIATANQGSEATYESGFVIDKFPISRPNLTFSTLTVSNMSPEDSSIYLCSVVRTGGETQYFGPGTRLLVL.

This clone came up a few times. The chain uses TRBV18 and TRBJ2-5; TRBD1 agrees at 7 bases. V shed 3 bases and J 6 bases; nucleotides not matched to a gene: 7. This CDR3 is built from 14 residues. The germline gives CDR1 KGHSH, CDR2 LQKENI. The CDR3 loop is CASSPPGTAQTQYF. CDR3 DNA sequence: TGTGCCAGCTCACCTCCCGGGACAGCACAGACCCAGTACTTC.

The chain carries TRBV7-9 and TRBJ2-4; 10 nucleotides align to TRBD1. The CDR3 loop spans 16 amino acids. From germline, CDR1 is SEHNR and CDR2 FQNEAQ (reference sequence). The V segment lost 0 bases and the J segment 4 bases; nucleotides outside the gene matches: 3. CDR3 residues: CASSLARDRGKNIQYF. The CDR3 DNA follows: TGTGCCAGCAGCTTAGCCCGGGACAGGGGTAAAAACATTCAGTACTTC. The entire variable domain, with the rest obtained from reference TRBV7-9 and TRBJ2-4, is as follows: DTGVSQNPRHKITKRGQNVTFRCDPISEHNRLYWYRQTLGQGPEFLTYFQNEAQLEKSRLLSDRFSAERPKGSFSTLEIQRTEQGDSAMYLCASSLARDRGKNIQYFGAGTRLSVL.

The V gene is TRBV7-8, the J gene TRBJ2-2; the match to TRBD1 covers 7 bases. The CDR3 is 15 amino acids. Germline assignment: CDR1 SGHVS and CDR2 FQNEAQ. J lost 5 bases, V lost 5 bases, and 8 bases had no gene match. The CDR3 protein is CASSPQGVGTGELFF. CDR3 in DNA: TGTGCCAGCAGCCCCCAGGGGGTCGGTACCGGGGAGCTGTTTTTT.